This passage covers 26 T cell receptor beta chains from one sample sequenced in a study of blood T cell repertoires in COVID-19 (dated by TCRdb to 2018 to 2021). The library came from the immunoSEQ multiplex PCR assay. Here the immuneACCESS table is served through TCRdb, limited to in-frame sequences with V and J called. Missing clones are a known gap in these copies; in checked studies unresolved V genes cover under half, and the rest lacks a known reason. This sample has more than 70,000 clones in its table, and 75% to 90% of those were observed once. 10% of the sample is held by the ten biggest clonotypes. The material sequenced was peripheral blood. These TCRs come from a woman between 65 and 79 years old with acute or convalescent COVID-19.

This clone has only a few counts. The DNA of the CDR3 is TGTGCCTGGAGTTACGGACAGGCCAGGAACACTGAAGCTTTCTTT. It encodes CAWSYGQARNTEAFF. This rearrangement joins TRBV30 to TRBJ1-1, with 7 nucleotides matching TRBD1. With 2 bases clipped from V and 1 base from J, the junction kept 7 bases outside the gene matches. CDR1 and CDR2 from the germline V gene are GTSNPN and SVGIG (reference sequence). The CDR3 has 15 residues.

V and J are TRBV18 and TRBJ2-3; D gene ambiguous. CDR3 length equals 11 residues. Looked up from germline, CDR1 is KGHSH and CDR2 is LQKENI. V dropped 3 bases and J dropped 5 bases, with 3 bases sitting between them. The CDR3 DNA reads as TGTGCCAGCTCACCCAAAGATACGCAGTATTTT. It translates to CASSPKDTQYF. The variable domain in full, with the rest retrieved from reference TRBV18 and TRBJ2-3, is NAGVMQNPRHLVRRRGQEARLRCSPMKGHSHVYWYRQLPEEGLKFMVYLQKENIIDESGMPKERFSAEFPKEGPSILRIQQVVRGDSAAYFCASSPKDTQYFGPGTRLTVL.

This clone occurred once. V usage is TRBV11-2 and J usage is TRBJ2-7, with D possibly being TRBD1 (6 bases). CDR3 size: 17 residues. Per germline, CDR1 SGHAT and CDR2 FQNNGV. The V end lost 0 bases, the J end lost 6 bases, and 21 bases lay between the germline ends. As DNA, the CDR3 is TGTGCCAGCAGCTTAGAATTAGCCGGGGCGGCAGGGGCCGAGCAGTACTTC. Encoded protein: CASSLELAGAAGAEQYF.

DNA of the CDR3: TGTGCCAGCAGTTCCAACAGGGGATCCAATCAGCCCCAGCATTTT. Its protein product is CASSSNRGSNQPQHF. V is TRBV2 and J is TRBJ1-5; TRBD1 matches at 7 bases. This CDR3 is 15 amino acids long. V gave up 5 bases and J gave up 3 bases; unmatched junction bases: 7. Germline CDR1 and CDR2: SNHLY and FYNNEI.

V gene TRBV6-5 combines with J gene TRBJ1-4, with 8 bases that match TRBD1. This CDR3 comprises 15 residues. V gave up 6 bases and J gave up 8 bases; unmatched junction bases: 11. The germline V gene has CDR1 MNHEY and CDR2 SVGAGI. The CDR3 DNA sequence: TGTGCCAGCAGGGGTGACAGGGGACGGGGGGAAAAACTGTTTTTT. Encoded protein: CASRGDRGRGEKLFF.

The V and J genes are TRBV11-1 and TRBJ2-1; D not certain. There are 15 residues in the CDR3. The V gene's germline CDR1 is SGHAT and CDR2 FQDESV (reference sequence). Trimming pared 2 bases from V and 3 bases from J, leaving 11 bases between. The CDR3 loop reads CASSLMSGNYNEQFF. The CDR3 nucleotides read TGTGCCAGCAGCTTAATGTCAGGTAACTACAATGAGCAGTTCTTC. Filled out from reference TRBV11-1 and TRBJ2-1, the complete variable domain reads EAEVAQSPRYKITEKSQAVAFWCDPISGHATLYWYRQILGQGPELLVQFQDESVVDDSQLPKDRFSAERLKGVDSTLKIQPAELGDSAMYLCASSLMSGNYNEQFFGPGTRLTVL.

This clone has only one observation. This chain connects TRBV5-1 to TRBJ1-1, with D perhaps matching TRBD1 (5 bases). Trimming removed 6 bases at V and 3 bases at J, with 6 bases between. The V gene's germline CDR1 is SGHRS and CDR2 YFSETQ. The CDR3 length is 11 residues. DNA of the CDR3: TGCGCCAGCAAGGGGTACACTGAAGCTTTCTTT. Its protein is CASKGYTEAFF.

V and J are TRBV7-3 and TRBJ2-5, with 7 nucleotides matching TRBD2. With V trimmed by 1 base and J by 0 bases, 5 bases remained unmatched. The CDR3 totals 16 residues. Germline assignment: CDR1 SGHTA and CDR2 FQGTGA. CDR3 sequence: CASSLSGLGNQETQYF. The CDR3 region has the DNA TGTGCCAGCAGCTTAAGCGGACTAGGGAACCAAGAGACCCAGTACTTC.

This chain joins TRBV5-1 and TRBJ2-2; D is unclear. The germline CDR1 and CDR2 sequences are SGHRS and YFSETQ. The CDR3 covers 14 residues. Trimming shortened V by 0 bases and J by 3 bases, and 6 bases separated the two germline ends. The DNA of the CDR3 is TGCGCCAGCAGCTTGGTTTTAGACACCGGGGAGCTGTTTTTT. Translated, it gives CASSLVLDTGELFF. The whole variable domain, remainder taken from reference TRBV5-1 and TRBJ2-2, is KAGVTQTPRYLIKTRGQQVTLSCSPISGHRSVSWYQQTPGQGLQFLFEYFSETQRNKGNFPGRFSGRQFSNSRSEMNVSTLELGDSALYLCASSLVLDTGELFFGEGSRLTVL.

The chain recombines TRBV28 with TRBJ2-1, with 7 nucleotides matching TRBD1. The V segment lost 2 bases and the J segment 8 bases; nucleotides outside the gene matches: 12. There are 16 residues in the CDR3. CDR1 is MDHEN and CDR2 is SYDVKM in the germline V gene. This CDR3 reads CASSLPGQISSHEQFF. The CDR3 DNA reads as TGTGCCAGCAGTTTACCGGGACAGATCAGTTCTCATGAGCAGTTCTTC.

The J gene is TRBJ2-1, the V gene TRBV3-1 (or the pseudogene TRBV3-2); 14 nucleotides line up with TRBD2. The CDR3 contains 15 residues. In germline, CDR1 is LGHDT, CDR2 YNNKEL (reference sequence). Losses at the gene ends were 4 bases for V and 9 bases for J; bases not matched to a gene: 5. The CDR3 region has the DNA TGTGCCAGCAGCCTCGGGACTAGCGGGAGTCGTGAGCAGTTCTTC. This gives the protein CASSLGTSGSREQFF.

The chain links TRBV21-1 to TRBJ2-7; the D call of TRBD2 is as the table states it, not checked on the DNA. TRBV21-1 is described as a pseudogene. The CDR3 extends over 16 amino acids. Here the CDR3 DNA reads TGTGCCAGCAGCAAAGAAGTCCGAGAACCGACCTACGAGCAGTACTTC. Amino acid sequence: CASSKEVREPTYEQYF.

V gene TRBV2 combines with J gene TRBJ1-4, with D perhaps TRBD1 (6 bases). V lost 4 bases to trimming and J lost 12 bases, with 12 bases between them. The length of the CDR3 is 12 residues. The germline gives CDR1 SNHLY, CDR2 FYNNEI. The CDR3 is CASSGSKGELFF. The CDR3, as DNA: TGTGCCAGCAGTGGAAGTAAGGGGGAACTGTTTTTT.

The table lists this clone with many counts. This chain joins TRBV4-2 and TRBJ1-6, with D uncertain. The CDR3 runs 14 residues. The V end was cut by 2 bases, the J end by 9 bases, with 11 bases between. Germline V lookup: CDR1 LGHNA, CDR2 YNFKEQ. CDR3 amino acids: CASSQSGVGSPLHF. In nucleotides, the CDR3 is TGTGCCAGCAGCCAATCCGGGGTTGGTTCACCCCTCCACTTT.

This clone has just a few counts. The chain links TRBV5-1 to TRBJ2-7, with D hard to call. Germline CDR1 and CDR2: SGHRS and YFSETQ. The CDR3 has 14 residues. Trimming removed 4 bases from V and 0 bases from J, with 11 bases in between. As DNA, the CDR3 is TGCGCCAGCAGCCCGGGTTCCGGCTCCTACGAGCAGTACTTC. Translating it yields CASSPGSGSYEQYF.

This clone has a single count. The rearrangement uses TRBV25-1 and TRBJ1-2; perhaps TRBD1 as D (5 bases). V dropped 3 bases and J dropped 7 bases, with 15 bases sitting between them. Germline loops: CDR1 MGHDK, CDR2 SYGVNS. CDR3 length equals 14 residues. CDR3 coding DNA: TGTGCCAGCAGTGACTTAGGGGAGGGCAGTGGCTACACCTTC. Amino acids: CASSDLGEGSGYTF.

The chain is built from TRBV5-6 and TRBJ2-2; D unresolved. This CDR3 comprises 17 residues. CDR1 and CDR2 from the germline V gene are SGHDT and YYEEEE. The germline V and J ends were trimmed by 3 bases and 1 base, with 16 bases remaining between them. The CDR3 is CASSSLEKRGNTGELFF. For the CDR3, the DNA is TGTGCCAGCAGCTCGCTGGAGAAGCGAGGGAACACCGGGGAGCTGTTTTTT.

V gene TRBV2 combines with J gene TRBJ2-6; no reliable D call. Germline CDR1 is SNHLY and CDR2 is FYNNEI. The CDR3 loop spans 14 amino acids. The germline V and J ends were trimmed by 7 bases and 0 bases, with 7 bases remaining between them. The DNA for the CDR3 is TGTGCCAGCAATCCAGACTCTGGGGCCAACGTCCTGACTTTC. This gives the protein CASNPDSGANVLTF.

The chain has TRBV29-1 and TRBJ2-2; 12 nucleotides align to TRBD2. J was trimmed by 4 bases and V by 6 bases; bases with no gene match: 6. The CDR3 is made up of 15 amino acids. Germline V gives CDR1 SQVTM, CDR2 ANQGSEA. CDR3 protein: CSVLAGGPSTGELFF. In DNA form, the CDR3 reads TGCAGCGTCCTAGCGGGAGGGCCTAGCACCGGGGAGCTGTTTTTT.

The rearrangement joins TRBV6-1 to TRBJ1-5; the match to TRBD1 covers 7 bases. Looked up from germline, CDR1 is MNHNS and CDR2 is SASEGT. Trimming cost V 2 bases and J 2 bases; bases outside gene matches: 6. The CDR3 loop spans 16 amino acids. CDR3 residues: CASSEFPGGGNQPQHF. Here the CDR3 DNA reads TGTGCCAGCAGTGAATTCCCAGGGGGAGGCAATCAGCCCCAGCATTTT.

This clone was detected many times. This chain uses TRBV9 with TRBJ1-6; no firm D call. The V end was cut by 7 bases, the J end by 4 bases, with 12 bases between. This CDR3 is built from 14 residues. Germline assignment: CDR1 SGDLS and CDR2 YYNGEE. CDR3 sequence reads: CASGGNTYNSPLHF. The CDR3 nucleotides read TGTGCCAGCGGAGGGAACACTTATAATTCACCCCTCCACTTT.

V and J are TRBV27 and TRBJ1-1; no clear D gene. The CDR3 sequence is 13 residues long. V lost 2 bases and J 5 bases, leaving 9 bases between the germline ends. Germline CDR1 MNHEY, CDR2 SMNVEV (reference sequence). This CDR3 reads CASSLVGTTEAFF. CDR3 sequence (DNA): TGTGCCAGCAGTTTAGTGGGCACAACTGAAGCTTTCTTT.

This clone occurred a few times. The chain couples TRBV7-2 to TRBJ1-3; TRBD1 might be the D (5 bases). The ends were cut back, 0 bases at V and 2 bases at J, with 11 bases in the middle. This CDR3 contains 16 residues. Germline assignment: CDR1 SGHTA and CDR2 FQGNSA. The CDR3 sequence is CASSLAFKGPGNTIYF. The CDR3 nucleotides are TGTGCCAGCAGCTTAGCCTTCAAGGGGCCTGGAAACACCATATATTTT.

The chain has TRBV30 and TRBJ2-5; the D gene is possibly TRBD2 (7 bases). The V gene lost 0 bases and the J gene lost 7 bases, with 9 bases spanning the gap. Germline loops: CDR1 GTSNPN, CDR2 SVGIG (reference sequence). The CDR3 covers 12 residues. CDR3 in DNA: TGTGCCTGGAGTGTAGGGGGGGGGACCCAGTACTTC. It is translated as CAWSVGGGTQYF. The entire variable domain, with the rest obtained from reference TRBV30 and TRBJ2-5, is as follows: SQTIHQWPATLVQPVGSPLSLECTVEGTSNPNLYWYRQAAGRGLQLLFYSVGIGQISSEVPQNLSASRPQDRQFILSSKKLLLSDSGFYLCAWSVGGGTQYFGPGTRLLVL.

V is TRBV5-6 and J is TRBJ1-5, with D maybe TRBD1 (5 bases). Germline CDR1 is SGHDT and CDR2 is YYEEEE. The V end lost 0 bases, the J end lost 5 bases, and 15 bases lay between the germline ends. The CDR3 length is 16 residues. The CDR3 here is CASSLASGGLYQPQHF. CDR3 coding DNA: TGTGCCAGCAGCTTGGCAAGTGGGGGACTTTATCAGCCCCAGCATTTT.

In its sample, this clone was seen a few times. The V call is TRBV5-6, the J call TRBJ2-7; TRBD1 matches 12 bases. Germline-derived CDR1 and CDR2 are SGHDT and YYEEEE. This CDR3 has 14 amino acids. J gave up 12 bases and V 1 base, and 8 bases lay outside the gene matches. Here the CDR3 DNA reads TGTGCCAGCAGCTTGCGAGGGACAGGGGGCTTTACGTACTTC. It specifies CASSLRGTGGFTYF. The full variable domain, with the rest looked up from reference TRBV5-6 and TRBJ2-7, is DAGVTQSPTHLIKTRGQQVTLRCSPKSGHDTVSWYQQALGQGPQFIFQYYEEEERQRGNFPDRFSGHQFPNYSSELNVNALLLGDSALYLCASSLRGTGGFTYFGPGTRLTVT.